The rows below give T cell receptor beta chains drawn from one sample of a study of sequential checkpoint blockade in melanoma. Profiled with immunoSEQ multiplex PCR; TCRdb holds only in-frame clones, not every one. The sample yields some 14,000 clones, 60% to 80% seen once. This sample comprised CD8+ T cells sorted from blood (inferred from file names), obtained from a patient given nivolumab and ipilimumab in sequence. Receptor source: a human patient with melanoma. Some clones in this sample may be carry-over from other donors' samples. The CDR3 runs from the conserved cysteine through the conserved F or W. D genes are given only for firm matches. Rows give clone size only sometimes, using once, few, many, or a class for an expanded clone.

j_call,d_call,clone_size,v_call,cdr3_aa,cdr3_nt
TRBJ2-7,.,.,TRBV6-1,CASSLAREQYF,TGTGCCAGCAGTCTAGCGCGCGAGCAGTACTTC
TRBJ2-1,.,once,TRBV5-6,CASSLLEYNEQFF,TGTGCCAGCAGCTTGTTAGAGTACAATGAGCAGTTCTTC
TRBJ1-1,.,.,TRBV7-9,CANSLVSMVRGFTEAFF,TGTGCCAACAGCTTAGTGTCGATGGTCAGGGGATTTACTGAAGCTTTCTTT
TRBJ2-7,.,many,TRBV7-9,CASSLIRATGYYEQYF,TGTGCCAGCAGCTTAATAAGGGCCACGGGGTATTACGAGCAGTACTTC
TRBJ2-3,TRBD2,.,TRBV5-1,CASSLVGLAGGPYLTDTQYF,TGCGCCAGCAGCTTGGTAGGACTAGCGGGGGGCCCGTACCTCACAGATACGCAGTATTTT
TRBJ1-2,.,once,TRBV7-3,CASSLRPSYGYTF,TGTGCCAGCAGCTTAAGGCCATCCTATGGCTACACCTTC
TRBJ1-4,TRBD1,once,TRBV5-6,CASSGDRGDERRLFF,TGTGCCAGCAGCGGAGACAGGGGGGATGAAAGGAGGTTGTTTTTT
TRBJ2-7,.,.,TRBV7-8,CASSLAVLGEQYF,TGTGCCAGCAGCTTAGCCGTTCTAGGCGAGCAGTACTTC
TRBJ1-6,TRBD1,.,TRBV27,CASSLSRFSGGVDFNSPLHF,TGTGCCAGCAGTTTATCACGTTTTTCAGGGGGCGTGGATTTTAATTCACCCCTCCACTTT
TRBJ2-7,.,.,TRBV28,CASSLWPRSTEQYF,TGTGCCAGCAGTTTATGGCCCCGTAGCACCGAGCAGTACTTC
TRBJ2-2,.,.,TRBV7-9,CASSFQAIGELFF,TGTGCCAGCAGCTTCCAGGCCATCGGGGAGCTGTTTTTT
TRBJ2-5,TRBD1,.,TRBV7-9,CASSFAFRDRGRETQYF,TGTGCCAGCAGCTTCGCTTTCCGGGACAGGGGGCGGGAGACCCAGTACTTC
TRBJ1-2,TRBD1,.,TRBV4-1,CASSQVDRAGYGYTF,TGCGCCAGCAGCCAAGTGGACAGGGCTGGCTATGGCTACACCTTC
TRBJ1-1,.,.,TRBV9,CASSVGGRSTEAFF,TGTGCCAGCAGCGTAGGAGGCAGATCCACTGAAGCTTTCTTT
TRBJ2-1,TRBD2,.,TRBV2,CASSWLAGGGNEQFF,TGTGCCAGCAGTTGGCTAGCGGGGGGCGGTAATGAGCAGTTCTTC
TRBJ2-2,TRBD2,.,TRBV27,CASASGATGELFF,TGTGCCTCGGCTAGCGGGGCCACCGGGGAGCTGTTTTTT
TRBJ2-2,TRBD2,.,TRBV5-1,CASSWTGGTSGGAAGELFF,TGCGCCAGCAGCTGGACCGGGGGTACTAGCGGGGGGGCCGCCGGGGAGCTGTTTTTT
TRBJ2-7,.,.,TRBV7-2,CASSLSGVYEQYF,TGTGCCAGCAGCTTATCGGGGGTCTACGAGCAGTACTTC
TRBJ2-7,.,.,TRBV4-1,CASSQSLDYEQYF,TGCGCCAGCAGCCAATCTTTAGACTACGAGCAGTACTTC
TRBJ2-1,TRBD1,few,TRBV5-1,CASSHDRGYNEQFF,TGCGCCAGCAGCCACGACAGGGGCTACAATGAGCAGTTCTTC
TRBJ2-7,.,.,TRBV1,CASSQEAYNYEQYF,TGCGCCAGCAGCCAAGAGGCATATAACTACGAGCAGTACTTC
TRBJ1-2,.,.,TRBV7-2,CASREGSTYGYTF,TGTGCCAGCAGGGAGGGGAGTACCTATGGCTACACCTTC
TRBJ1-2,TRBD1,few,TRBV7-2,CASSLGTGGNYGYTF,TGTGCCAGCAGCCTCGGGACAGGGGGTAACTATGGCTACACCTTC
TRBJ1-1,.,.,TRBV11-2,CASSLVAGPYTEAFF,TGTGCCAGCAGCTTAGTCGCAGGGCCTTACACTGAAGCTTTCTTT
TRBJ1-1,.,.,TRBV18,CASSVNRSPEAFF,TGTGCCAGCTCGGTAAACAGGTCCCCGGAAGCTTTCTTT
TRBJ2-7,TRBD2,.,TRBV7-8,CASSYEKGGDEQYF,TGTGCCAGCAGCTATGAAAAGGGAGGGGACGAGCAGTACTTC
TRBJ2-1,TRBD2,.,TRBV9,CASSARGGEWNEQFF,TGTGCCAGCAGTGCACGGGGGGGCGAGTGGAATGAGCAGTTCTTC
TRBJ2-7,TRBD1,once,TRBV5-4,CASSSWTGSDEQYF,TGTGCCAGCAGCTCTTGGACAGGGTCAGACGAGCAGTACTTC
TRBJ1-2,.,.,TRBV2,CARHRGQRRNYGYTF,TGTGCCAGGCATAGAGGACAGAGACGGAACTATGGCTACACCTTC
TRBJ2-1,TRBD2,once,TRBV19,CASSTALAGGRYEQFF,TGTGCCAGTAGTACCGCTTTAGCGGGGGGGCGCTATGAGCAGTTCTTC
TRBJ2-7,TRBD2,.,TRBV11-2,CASSLGLEGDEQYF,TGTGCCAGCAGCTTGGGACTAGAGGGTGACGAGCAGTACTTC
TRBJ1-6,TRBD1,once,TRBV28,CASSSTGVGSPLHF,TGTGCCAGCAGTTCAACAGGGGTCGGTTCACCCCTCCACTTT
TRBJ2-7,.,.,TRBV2,CASSVGAGSYEQYF,TGTGCCAGCAGTGTAGGGGCGGGATCCTACGAGCAGTACTTC
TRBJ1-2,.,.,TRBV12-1,CASSFARQFYGYTF,TGTGCCAGCAGCTTTGCGAGACAGTTCTATGGCTACACCTTC
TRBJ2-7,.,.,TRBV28,CASSALSDSSYEQYF,TGTGCCAGCAGTGCCCTTTCGGACAGCTCCTACGAGCAGTACTTC
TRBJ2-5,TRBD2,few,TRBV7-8,CASSDPGTSGGETQYF,TGTGCCAGCAGCGACCCCGGGACTAGCGGGGGAGAGACCCAGTACTTC
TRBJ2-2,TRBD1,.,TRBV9,CASSPGQGNTGELFF,TGTGCCAGCAGCCCGGGACAGGGAAACACCGGGGAGCTGTTTTTT
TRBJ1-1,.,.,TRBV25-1,CASSDDWGAEAFF,TGTGCCAGCAGTGACGATTGGGGGGCTGAAGCTTTCTTT
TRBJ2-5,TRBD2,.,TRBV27,CASSSRTSGGETQYF,TGTGCCAGCAGTTCTAGGACTAGCGGGGGTGAGACCCAGTACTTC
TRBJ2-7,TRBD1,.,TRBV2,CASSEGTGFVPYEQYF,TGTGCCAGCAGCGAGGGGACAGGGTTCGTTCCCTACGAGCAGTACTTC
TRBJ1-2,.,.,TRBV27,CASSLYGRGFGYTF,TGTGCCAGCAGTTTATATGGGAGGGGGTTCGGCTACACCTTC